This T cell receptor beta chain originates from a study of early T cells in non-severe SARS-CoV-2 infection. Whole-study findings and limits: Private and CD4 specificities were missed by VDJdb matching, which favored anti-spike CD8 responses.

V gave up 3 bases and J gave up 7 bases, with 26 bases separating them. This CDR3 is 18 amino acids long. Germline CDR1 is SGDLS and CDR2 is YYNGEE. This clonotype was seen a single time. Its target is unknown. Attached unique molecular identifiers marked individual cDNA molecules. MiXCR, applied by TCRdb to the 5' RACE reads, yields one record per CDR3 protein. The sample carries some 81,000 distinct CDR3 sequences, roughly 16% recorded once. The receptor was isolated from an adult who was a healthcare worker with PCR-confirmed SARS-CoV-2 infection or an uninfected control (not recorded which). The sequenced material came from whole blood. The chain carries TRBV9 and TRBJ2-1; tentatively, D is TRBD2 (5 bases). DNA of the CDR3: TGTGCCAGCAGCGCCCGCGTCCGGAGCACAGCGGTGGAGAATGAGCAGTTCTTC. Protein: CASSARVRSTAVENEQFF.